The 5 T cell receptor beta chains presented below share a single source sample, sequenced in a study of long-term antiretroviral therapy in people with HIV. Version v3.0 of the immunoSEQ assay was performed at survey level. TCRdb's copy holds only in-frame clones and misses some; the assay was immunoSEQ multiplex PCR. The sample has 25,000 to 30,000 clones, about 93% seen once. Sequenced here: unsorted PBMCs, sampled almost 6.7 years after starting antiretroviral therapy. Receptor source: a woman between 40 and 55 years old with HIV.

The chain carries TRBV4-1 and TRBJ1-5; D perhaps matches TRBD1 (5 bases). Germline values: CDR1 MGHRA, CDR2 YSYEKL. This CDR3 is 17 amino acids long. The V and J ends lost 1 base and 0 bases respectively, with 13 bases between them. CDR3 in DNA: TGCGCCAGCAGCCAAGCTGGGACGTGGGGTAGCAATCAGCCCCAGCATTTT. Its translation is CASSQAGTWGSNQPQHF.

The rearrangement links TRBV18 to TRBJ1-1; TRBD1 agrees at 8 bases. CDR3 length: 14 amino acids. The germline CDR1 and CDR2 sequences are KGHSH and LQKENI. J lost 4 bases, V lost 1 base, and 2 bases had no gene match. This chain's CDR3 is CASSPLQGGTEAFF. As DNA, the CDR3 is TGTGCCAGCTCACCACTACAGGGGGGCACTGAAGCTTTCTTT.

This chain connects TRBV19 to TRBJ2-3; D is possibly TRBD1 (5 bases). Looked up from germline, CDR1 is LNHDA and CDR2 is SQIVND (reference sequence). CDR3 length: 15 residues. V gave up 5 bases and J gave up 2 bases, with 14 bases separating them. The CDR3 loop reads CASSFDSSHTDTQYF. CDR3 in DNA: TGTGCCAGTAGTTTCGACAGCTCCCACACAGATACGCAGTATTTT. Combining the CDR3 with reference TRBV19 and TRBJ2-3 gives the whole variable domain DGGITQSPKYLFRKEGQNVTLSCEQNLNHDAMYWYRQDPGQGLRLIYYSQIVNDFQKGDIAEGYSVSREKKESFPLTVTSAQKNPTAFYLCASSFDSSHTDTQYFGPGTRLTVL.

This chain uses TRBV5-4 with TRBJ1-2; weak D call: TRBD1 (5 bases). The germline V and J ends were trimmed by 4 bases and 3 bases, with 16 bases remaining between them. Germline CDR1 is SGHNT and CDR2 is YYREEE (reference sequence). The CDR3 is 15 residues long. The CDR3 DNA follows: TGTGCCAGCAGCCCCTGGCAGAGCAGGGACTATGGCTACACCTTC. Its translation: CASSPWQSRDYGYTF.

The chain employs TRBV19 and TRBJ2-7, with 9 bases identical to TRBD1. The CDR3 contains 14 residues. The germline V gene has CDR1 LNHDA and CDR2 SQIVND (reference sequence). Losses at the gene ends were 5 bases for V and 3 bases for J; bases not matched to a gene: 5. CDR3 nucleotides: TGTGCCAGTAGTCCCGGGACAGGGATCTACGAGCAGTACTTC. Amino acid sequence: CASSPGTGIYEQYF.